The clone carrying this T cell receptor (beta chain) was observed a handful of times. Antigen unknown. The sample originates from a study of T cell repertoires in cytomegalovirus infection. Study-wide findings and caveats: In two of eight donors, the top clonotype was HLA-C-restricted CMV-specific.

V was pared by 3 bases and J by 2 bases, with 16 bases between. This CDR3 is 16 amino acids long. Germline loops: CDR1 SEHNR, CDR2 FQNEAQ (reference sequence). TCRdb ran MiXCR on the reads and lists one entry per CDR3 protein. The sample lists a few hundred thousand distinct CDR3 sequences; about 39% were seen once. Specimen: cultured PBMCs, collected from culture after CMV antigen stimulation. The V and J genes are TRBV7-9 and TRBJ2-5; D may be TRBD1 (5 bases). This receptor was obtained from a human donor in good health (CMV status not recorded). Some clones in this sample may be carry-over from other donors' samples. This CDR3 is CASSFVQGYIQETQYF. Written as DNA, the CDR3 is TGTGCCAGCAGCTTCGTCCAGGGCTACATTCAAGAGACCCAGTACTTC.